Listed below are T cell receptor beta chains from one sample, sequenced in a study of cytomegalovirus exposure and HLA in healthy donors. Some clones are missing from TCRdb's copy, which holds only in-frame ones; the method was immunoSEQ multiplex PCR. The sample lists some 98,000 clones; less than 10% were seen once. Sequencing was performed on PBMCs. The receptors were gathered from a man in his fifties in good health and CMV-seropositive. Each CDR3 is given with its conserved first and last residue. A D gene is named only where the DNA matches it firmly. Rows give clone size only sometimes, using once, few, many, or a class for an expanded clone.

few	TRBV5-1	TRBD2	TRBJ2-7	TGCGCCAGCAGCCAACTCGGGACTAGCGCCCACGAGCAGTACTTC	CASSQLGTSAHEQYF
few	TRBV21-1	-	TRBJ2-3	TGTGCCAGCAGCAAAGTCGGGAGGATCGGGACAGATACGCAGTATTTT	CASSKVGRIGTDTQYF
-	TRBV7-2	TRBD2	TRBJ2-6	TGTGCCAGCAGCTTGGGACTAGCGGTCTCTGGGGCCAACGTCCTGACTTTC	CASSLGLAVSGANVLTF
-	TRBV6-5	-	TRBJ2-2	TGTGCCAGCAGTTACTCGGACTCTAGTGGGCTGTTTTTT	CASSYSDSSGLFF
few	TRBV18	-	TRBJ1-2	TGTGCCAGCTCTCCGGACGGGAGGGACTATGGCTACACCTTC	CASSPDGRDYGYTF
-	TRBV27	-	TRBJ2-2	TGTGCCAGCAGCCTTAGTCGGCTAGCAGGCGGGGAGCTGTTTTTT	CASSLSRLAGGELFF
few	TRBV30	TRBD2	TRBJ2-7	TGTGCCTGGAGGAGGGGACTAGCGGCTGAGCAGTACTTC	CAWRRGLAAEQYF
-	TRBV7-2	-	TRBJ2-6	TGTGCCAGCAGCTTAGCAGGTGGGGGGTTCTCTGGGGCCAACGTCCTGACTTTC	CASSLAGGGFSGANVLTF
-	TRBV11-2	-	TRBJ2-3	TGTGCCAGCAGCTTAGGGCCAGGGGGGATGGGAGATACGCAGTATTTT	CASSLGPGGMGDTQYF
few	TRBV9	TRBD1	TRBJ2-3	TGTGCCAGCAGCCGTGGGACAGGACCCGTCGCCACAGATACGCAGTATTTT	CASSRGTGPVATDTQYF
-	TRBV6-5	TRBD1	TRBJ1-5	TGTGCCGTGGACAGGGGCGTCAATCAGCCCCAGCATTTT	CAVDRGVNQPQHF
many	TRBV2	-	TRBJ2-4	TGTGCCAGCAGACCCCCTAGGCGCCATGGAAACATTCAGTACTTC	CASRPPRRHGNIQYF
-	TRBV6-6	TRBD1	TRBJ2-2	TGTGCCAGCAGTAGGACAGGGGACACCGGGGAGCTGTTTTTT	CASSRTGDTGELFF
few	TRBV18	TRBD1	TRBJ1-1	TGTGCCAGCTCAACCACAGTAGGGGGCACGAACACTGAAGCTTTCTTT	CASSTTVGGTNTEAFF
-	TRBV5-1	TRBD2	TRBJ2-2	TGCGCCAGCAGCCGGACTAGCGGGCCCACCGGGGAGCTGTTTTTT	CASSRTSGPTGELFF
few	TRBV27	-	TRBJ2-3	TGTGCCAGCAGTTTAGACGGGACTGGCGATACGCAGTATTTT	CASSLDGTGDTQYF
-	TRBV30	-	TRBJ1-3	TGTGCCTCGACAGGAACTGGAAACACCATATATTTT	CASTGTGNTIYF
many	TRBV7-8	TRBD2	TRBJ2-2	TGTGCCAGCAGCTTAGGGAGCGGGGGGACCGGGGAGCTGTTTTTT	CASSLGSGGTGELFF
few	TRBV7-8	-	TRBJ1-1	TGTGCCAGCAGCGTCAGGGAAGGAAACGCTGAAGCTTTCTTT	CASSVREGNAEAFF
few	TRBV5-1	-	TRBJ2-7	TGCGCCAGCAATCGGGACAAAACCTACGAGCAGTACTTC	CASNRDKTYEQYF
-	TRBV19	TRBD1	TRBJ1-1	TGTGCCAGTAGCCAGACAGGGCTTAACACTGAAGCTTTCTTT	CASSQTGLNTEAFF
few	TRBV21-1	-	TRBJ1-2	TGTGCCAGCAGCGACGACAGGGATCAGAACTACACCTTC	CASSDDRDQNYTF
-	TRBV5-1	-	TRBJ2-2	TGCGCCAGCAGCTTTAGCGGGAACACCGGGGAGCTGTTTTTT	CASSFSGNTGELFF
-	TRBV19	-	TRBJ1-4	TGTGCCAGTATACCAAGCGGCGGGGAAAAACTGTTTTTT	CASIPSGGEKLFF
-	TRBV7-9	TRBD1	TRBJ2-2	TGTGCCAGCAGCTCCCCTCGACAGGGGCCGAACACCGGGGAGCTGTTTTTT	CASSSPRQGPNTGELFF
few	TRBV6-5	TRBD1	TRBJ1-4	TGTGCCAGCCGACAAGGGGGACAGGGTGAAAAACTGTTTTTT	CASRQGGQGEKLFF
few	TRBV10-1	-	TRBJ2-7	TGCGCCAGCAGTGAGTCCGGGTACTACGAGCAGTACTTC	CASSESGYYEQYF
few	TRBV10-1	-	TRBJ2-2	TGCGCCAGCAGCGACTTGAGCACCGGGGAGCTGTTTTTT	CASSDLSTGELFF
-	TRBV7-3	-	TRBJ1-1	TGTGCCAGCAGCTTAGCGGCAGCCCCTGGCGCTGAAGCTTTCTTT	CASSLAAAPGAEAFF
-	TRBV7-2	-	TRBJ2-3	TGTGCCAGCAGCTTACAGGGGGGAGATACGCAGTATTTT	CASSLQGGDTQYF
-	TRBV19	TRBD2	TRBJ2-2	TGTGCCAGTAGTATGAGGGAGGGCACCGGGGAGCTGTTTTTT	CASSMREGTGELFF
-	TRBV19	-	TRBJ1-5	TGTGCCAGTAGTATAGCAGGTATCGGCAATCAGCCCCAGCATTTT	CASSIAGIGNQPQHF
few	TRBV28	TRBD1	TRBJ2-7	TGTGCCAGCAGTCCCCAATACAGGGGAAACTCCTACGAGCAGTACTTC	CASSPQYRGNSYEQYF
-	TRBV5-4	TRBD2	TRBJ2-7	TGTGCCAGCAGCCCCCCGACTAGCGGGATCTCAAGCGAGCAGTACTTC	CASSPPTSGISSEQYF
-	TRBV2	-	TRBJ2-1	TGTGCCAGCACGCGGTCCTACAATGAGCAGTTCTTC	CASTRSYNEQFF
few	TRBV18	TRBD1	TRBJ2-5	TGTGCCAGCTCACCACAGGGACAGGGTGTAGAGACCCAGTACTTC	CASSPQGQGVETQYF
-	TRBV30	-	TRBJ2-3	TGTGCCTGGAGAGACTCAATCCTCACAGATACGCAGTATTTT	CAWRDSILTDTQYF
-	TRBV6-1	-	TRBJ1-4	TGTGCCAGCAGTGGATGGGGCAGGGGTAATGAAAAACTGTTTTTT	CASSGWGRGNEKLFF
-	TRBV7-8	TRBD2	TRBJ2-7	TGTGCCAGCAGCTCCGGGACTAGCGGCTCCTACGAGCAGTACTTC	CASSSGTSGSYEQYF
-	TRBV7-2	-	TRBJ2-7	TGTGCCAGCACGCGTCCAGGGTACGAGCAGTACTTC	CASTRPGYEQYF
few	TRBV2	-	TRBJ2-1	TGTGCCAGCACAACTTCCATACCCGGTGCCAATGAGCAGTTCTTC	CASTTSIPGANEQFF
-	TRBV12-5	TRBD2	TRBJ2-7	TGTGCTAGTGGCCCGGGACGGCCGGGACTAGCAGGCTACGAGCAGTACTTC	CASGPGRPGLAGYEQYF
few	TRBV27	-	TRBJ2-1	TGTGCCAGCAGTTTATCGAGAGGCCCCTGGAGGCGGCTGGATGAGCAGTTCTTC	CASSLSRGPWRRLDEQFF
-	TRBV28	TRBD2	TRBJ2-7	TGTGCCAGCAGTTGGCGGGGGAATAGTAAAGACGAGCAGTACTTC	CASSWRGNSKDEQYF